One sample yielded the 18 T cell receptor beta chains listed below, sequenced in a study of cytomegalovirus exposure and HLA in healthy donors. PCR was performed using 60 Vbeta and 13 Jbeta primers. Here immunoSEQ multiplex PCR was the method, and the copy in TCRdb shows in-frame clones only, minus some. Of about 180,000 clones listed, around 80% are singletons. The sample comprised PBMCs. The receptors were gathered from a woman in her 30s in good health and CMV-seronegative.

In this sample, this clone turned up a few times. The chain recombines TRBV19 with TRBJ2-1, with D uncertain. This CDR3 is built from 14 residues. The V gene lost 1 base and the J gene lost 0 bases, with 4 bases spanning the gap. Germline loops: CDR1 LNHDA, CDR2 SQIVND (reference sequence). Written as DNA, the CDR3 is TGTGCCAGTAGTATAGCCGGCTCCTACAATGAGCAGTTCTTC. It translates to CASSIAGSYNEQFF.

J is TRBJ2-7 and V is TRBV29-1; tentative D call: TRBD2 (5 bases). Germline V gene data show CDR1 as SQVTM and CDR2 as ANQGSEA. This CDR3 contains 15 residues. Between the trimmed V and J ends, which lost 6 bases and 6 bases, there was a span of 24 bases. CDR3 in DNA: TGCAGCGTCCCGACCCAACCGAGCGGCCGGGGCGAGCAGTACTTC. It is translated as CSVPTQPSGRGEQYF.

The chain combines TRBV2 with TRBJ1-5, with 9 bases aligning to TRBD1. Germline V gives CDR1 SNHLY, CDR2 FYNNEI. The CDR3 covers 15 residues. V dropped 6 bases and J dropped 6; count of bases not matched to a gene: 9. The CDR3 protein is CASRDRTGVSQPQHF. CDR3 nucleotides: TGTGCCAGCAGAGACAGGACAGGGGTGAGTCAGCCCCAGCATTTT.

This clone was observed a few times. The rearrangement uses TRBV2 and TRBJ1-5; 8 bases are shared with TRBD1. With V trimmed by 6 bases and J by 7 bases, 8 bases remained unmatched. The germline V gene has CDR1 SNHLY and CDR2 FYNNEI. CDR3 length: 14 amino acids. DNA of the CDR3: TGTGCCAGCAGGAGGGGACAGGAGGTCCAGCCCCAGCATTTT. Its translation is CASRRGQEVQPQHF.

In regard to this clone: This same CDR3 is encoded by further DNA sequences in the sample. V gene TRBV28 combines with J gene TRBJ2-7, with D hard to call. V was trimmed by 7 bases and J by 0 bases, leaving 4 bases between them. Germline CDR1 MDHEN, CDR2 SYDVKM. The CDR3 runs to 11 residues. CDR3 sequence reads: CASTSSYEQYF. For the CDR3, the DNA is TGTGCCAGCACGAGCTCCTACGAGCAGTACTTC.

The rearrangement uses TRBV18 and TRBJ2-3; 8 bases fit TRBD1. Losses at the gene ends were 6 bases for V and 1 base for J; bases not matched to a gene: 3. This CDR3 region has 14 residues. Germline CDR1 and CDR2: KGHSH and LQKENI. CDR3 nucleotides: TGTGCCAGCTCCCAGGGGGCCGGCACAGATACGCAGTATTTT. Encoded protein: CASSQGAGTDTQYF.

The chain has TRBV19 and TRBJ1-1; TRBD1 is a possible D gene (5 bases). The CDR3 has 12 amino acids. The V gene lost 3 bases and the J gene lost 6 bases, with 8 bases spanning the gap. CDR1 and CDR2 from the germline V gene are LNHDA and SQIVND (reference sequence). CDR3 DNA sequence: TGTGCCAGTAGTATCCAGGGATCTGAAGCTTTCTTT. It codes for CASSIQGSEAFF.

A single count supports this clone. The chain uses TRBV27 and TRBJ2-7; 9 bases line up with TRBD1. The CDR3 has 14 amino acids. The germline V gene encodes CDR1 MNHEY and CDR2 SMNVEV (reference sequence). J gave up 3 bases and V 5 bases, and 5 bases lay outside the gene matches. The CDR3 spells CASSINRGLYEQYF. CDR3 nucleotide sequence: TGTGCCAGCAGTATCAACAGGGGGCTCTACGAGCAGTACTTC.

The J gene is TRBJ2-3, the V gene TRBV6-1; 12 bases are a match to TRBD2. With 2 bases clipped from V and 2 bases from J, the junction kept 11 bases outside the gene matches. Per the germline V gene, CDR1 is MNHNS and CDR2 is SASEGT. The CDR3 is 19 residues long. CDR3 protein: CASSERLAGGTMSTDTQYF. CDR3 DNA: TGTGCCAGCAGTGAACGGCTAGCGGGAGGGACTATGTCCACAGATACGCAGTATTTT.

The chain links TRBV7-2 to TRBJ1-6; 10 nucleotides align to TRBD1. The CDR3 length is 13 residues. The V segment lost 7 bases and the J segment 8 bases; nucleotides outside the gene matches: 2. Germline CDR1 reads SGHTA; CDR2 reads FQGNSA. The CDR3 spells CASTDRGHSPLHF. DNA of the CDR3: TGTGCCAGCACCGACAGGGGGCATTCACCCCTCCACTTT.

The V gene is TRBV11-3, the J gene TRBJ2-5, with 8 bases lining up with TRBD1. Matching the DNA end better, TRBJ2-7 makes the J call doubtful. The CDR3 totals 15 residues. Germline V gene lookup returns CDR1 SGHNT and CDR2 YENEEA. The chain's CDR3 is CASSPRTGTAYEQYF. The DNA of the CDR3 is TGTGCCAGCAGCCCGAGGACAGGGACAGCCTACGAGCAGTACTTC.

The gene calls are TRBV7-9 and TRBJ2-3; unclear D gene. This CDR3 has 12 amino acids. CDR1 SEHNR and CDR2 FQNEAQ come from the germline V gene (reference sequence). V was trimmed by 8 bases and J by 3 bases, leaving 9 bases between them. The CDR3, as DNA: TGTGCCAGCCTCCCAGTTACAGATACGCAGTATTTT. This translates into CASLPVTDTQYF.

The V and J genes are TRBV4-2 and TRBJ2-1, with 10 bases lining up with TRBD2. The V and J ends lost 4 bases and 4 bases, in that order; junction bases with no gene match: 4. The CDR3 is made up of 15 amino acids. The germline gives CDR1 LGHNA, CDR2 YNFKEQ. CDR3 sequence: CASSPTSGTYNEQFF. The CDR3, as DNA: TGTGCCAGCAGCCCCACTAGCGGGACGTACAATGAGCAGTTCTTC.

J is TRBJ1-2 and V is TRBV6-1; unclear D gene. The CDR3 runs 15 residues. Trimming took off 2 bases at V and 2 bases at J, with 12 bases between the two ends. Germline-derived CDR1 and CDR2 are MNHNS and SASEGT. CDR3 DNA: TGTGCCAGCAGTGAAACCCCGGGTTGGAACTATGGCTACACCTTC. It is translated as CASSETPGWNYGYTF.

The rearrangement links TRBV27 to TRBJ2-7; 11 positions agree with TRBD2. After removal of 6 bases from V and 3 bases from J, the junction contained 16 bases not matched to a gene. From germline, CDR1 is MNHEY and CDR2 SMNVEV (reference sequence). The CDR3 has 18 residues. The CDR3 DNA is TGTGCCAGCAGCCGACCCCTAGCGGGAGGTTACTCGGGCTACGAGCAGTACTTC. Amino acids: CASSRPLAGGYSGYEQYF.

This clone was counted a single time. The chain couples TRBV9 to TRBJ1-1; a possible D gene is TRBD1 (5 bases). Trimming cost V 0 bases and J 11 bases, with 11 bases left between them. The germline gives CDR1 SGDLS, CDR2 YYNGEE. The CDR3 consists of 12 residues. The CDR3 protein is CASSVGAGQAFF. The CDR3 bases are TGTGCCAGCAGCGTAGGGGCGGGGCAGGCTTTCTTT.

This clone was counted a single time. V is TRBV7-2 and J is TRBJ1-6; no firm D call. CDR1 SGHTA and CDR2 FQGNSA come from the germline V gene. Trimming took off 3 bases at V and 8 bases at J, with 11 bases between the two ends. The CDR3 is 14 residues long. CDR3 DNA sequence: TGTGCCAGCAGCTTCAGTTTACGGGATTCACCCCTCCACTTT. Its protein product is CASSFSLRDSPLHF.

About this clone itself: The same CDR3 can be traced to other DNA sequences in this sample. The J gene is TRBJ2-1, the V gene TRBV18, with 11 bases matching TRBD2. The CDR3 extends over 15 amino acids. From germline, CDR1 is KGHSH and CDR2 LQKENI. V was clipped by 3 bases and J by 4 bases; unmatched bases: 2. The CDR3 loop is CASSPGTSGYNEQFF. The CDR3 DNA reads TGTGCCAGCTCACCTGGGACTAGCGGATACAATGAGCAGTTCTTC.